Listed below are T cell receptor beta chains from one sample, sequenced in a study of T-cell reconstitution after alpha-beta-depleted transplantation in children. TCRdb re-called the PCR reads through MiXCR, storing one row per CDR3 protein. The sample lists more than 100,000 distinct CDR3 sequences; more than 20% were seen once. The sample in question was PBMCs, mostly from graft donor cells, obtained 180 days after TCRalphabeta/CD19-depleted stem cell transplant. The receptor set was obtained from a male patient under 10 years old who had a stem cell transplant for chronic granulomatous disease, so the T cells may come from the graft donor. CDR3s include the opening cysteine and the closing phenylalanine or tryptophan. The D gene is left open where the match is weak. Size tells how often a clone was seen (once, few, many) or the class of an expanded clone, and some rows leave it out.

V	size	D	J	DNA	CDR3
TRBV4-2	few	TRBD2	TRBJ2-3	TGTGCCAGCAGCCAAGATAAATTAGCGGGAATGGAGGGGGATACGCAGTATTTT	CASSQDKLAGMEGDTQYF
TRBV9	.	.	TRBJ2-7	TGTGCCAGCAGCGTAGATCCCGGACCTGGATACGAGCAGTACTTC	CASSVDPGPGYEQYF
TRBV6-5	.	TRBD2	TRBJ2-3	TGTGCCAGCAGTTACGAACGGACTAGCGGGAGGCCCGTCACAGATACGCAGTATTTT	CASSYERTSGRPVTDTQYF
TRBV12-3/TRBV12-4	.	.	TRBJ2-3	TGTGCCAGCAGTTTGTGGGAGTATGGAGATACGCAGTATTTT	CASSLWEYGDTQYF
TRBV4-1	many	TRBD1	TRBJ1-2	TGCGCCAGCAGCCAAGAAGGGGGCGCCGGGTCTTCCAACTATGGCTACACCTTC	CASSQEGGAGSSNYGYTF
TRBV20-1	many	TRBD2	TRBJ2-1	TGCAGTGCCGAGACTAGCGGGCCCTACAATGAGCAGTTCTTC	CSAETSGPYNEQFF
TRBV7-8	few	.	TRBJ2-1	TGTGCCAGCAGCTTTGGGGACTCCTACAATGAGCAGTTCTTC	CASSFGDSYNEQFF
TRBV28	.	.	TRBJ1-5	TGTGCCAGCAGGGACACAGATCAGCCCCAGCATTTT	CASRDTDQPQHF
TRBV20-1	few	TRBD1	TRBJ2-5	TGCAGTGCTAGAGATCCAGGGGGCCGGATAGAGACCCAGTACTTC	CSARDPGGRIETQYF
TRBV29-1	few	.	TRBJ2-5	TGCAGTTTTTCTTACAGGGTCGGCCAAGAGACCCAGTACTTC	CSFSYRVGQETQYF
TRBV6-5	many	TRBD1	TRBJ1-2	TGTGCCAGCATTTCGACAGGGGAGGGCTATGGCTACACCTTC	CASISTGEGYGYTF
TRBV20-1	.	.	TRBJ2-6	TGCAGTGCTAGAGAGAGCTCTGGGGCCAACGGCCTGACTTTC	CSARESSGANGLTF
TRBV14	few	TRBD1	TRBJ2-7	TGTGCCAGCAGGCCGACAGGGGTTGACTACGAGCAGTACTTC	CASRPTGVDYEQYF
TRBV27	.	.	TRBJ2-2	TGTGCCAGCAGTTTTATAGGGACCGGGGAGCTGTTTTTT	CASSFIGTGELFF
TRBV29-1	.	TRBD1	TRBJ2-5	TGCAGCGGCCGGGACAGCCAAGAGACCCAGTACTTC	CSGRDSQETQYF
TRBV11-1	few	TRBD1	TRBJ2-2	TGTGCCAGCAGCTTACGGTTAATCAGGACAGGGCACACCGGGGAGCTGTTTTTT	CASSLRLIRTGHTGELFF
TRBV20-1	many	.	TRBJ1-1	TGCAGTGCTAGAGATTACAGGTGGAACACTGAAGCTTTCTTT	CSARDYRWNTEAFF
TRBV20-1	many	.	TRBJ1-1	TGCAGTGCTAGGACCCTTGAAGCTTTCTTT	CSARTLEAFF